The 31 T cell receptor beta chains given below trace back to one sample, sequenced in a study of T cells after yellow fever vaccination. From the 5' RACE reads, TCRdb called clonotypes with MiXCR, one entry per CDR3 protein. The sample holds about 73,000 distinct CDR3 sequences, around 7.7% seen once. Sequencing used CD8+ T cells sorted from PBMCs, obtained on the day of the yellow fever booster vaccination. Every receptor here comes from a man aged 30 to 45 who received the YFV17D yellow fever vaccine.

This clonotype has at least ten counts. J is TRBJ2-7 and V is TRBV7-8; D call uncertain. V was trimmed by 6 bases and J by 3 bases, leaving 18 bases between them. The CDR3 is 15 amino acids. Per germline, CDR1 SGHVS and CDR2 FQNEAQ. The CDR3 bases are TGTGCCAGCAGTCCTGAAACGGGCCCATACTACGAGCAGTACTTC. Encoded protein: CASSPETGPYYEQYF.

J is TRBJ2-1 and V is TRBV6-1; 7 nucleotides align to TRBD1. V shed 4 bases, J shed 0 bases, and the junction held 6 bases outside the gene matches. Germline-derived CDR1 and CDR2 are MNHNS and SASEGT. CDR3 length: 16 residues. The CDR3 nucleotides are TGTGCCAGCAGTGGAGACAGGGTGAGCTCCTACAATGAGCAGTTCTTC. Its protein is CASSGDRVSSYNEQFF.

The chain carries TRBV3-1 and TRBJ2-6; D is ambiguous. The CDR3 extends over 18 amino acids. Germline V gene data show CDR1 as LGHDT and CDR2 as YNNKEL (reference sequence). V was pared by 5 bases and J by 4 bases, with 21 bases between. CDR3 nucleotides: TGTGCCAGCAGCATCCAGGTCCAGGTAGAGCTCGGGGCCAACGTCCTGACTTTC. It specifies CASSIQVQVELGANVLTF.

This clonotype turned up a few times. V is TRBV6-2 or TRBV6-3 and J is TRBJ2-3; TRBD2 is a possible D gene (5 bases). With 2 bases removed from V and 3 bases from J, the gap between germline ends came to 15 bases. Germline V gene lookup returns CDR1 MNHEY and CDR2 SVGEGT. There are 16 residues in the CDR3. CDR3 in DNA: TGTGCCAGCAGTTACCTAAGAACGGGGTCGACAGATACGCAGTATTTT. It specifies CASSYLRTGSTDTQYF.

Many counts were recorded for this clonotype. J is TRBJ2-1 and V is TRBV7-8; 8 nucleotides align to TRBD2. The CDR3 sequence is 15 residues long. The germline gives CDR1 SGHVS, CDR2 FQNEAQ. Trimming at V came to 5 bases and at J to 4 bases, leaving 7 bases not matched to a gene. This CDR3 reads CASSTEGTRYNEQFF. CDR3 sequence (DNA): TGTGCCAGCAGCACAGAAGGGACTAGGTACAATGAGCAGTTCTTC.

The chain is built from TRBV3-1 and TRBJ2-1, with 11 bases fitting TRBD2. Germline values: CDR1 LGHDT, CDR2 YNNKEL (reference sequence). V gave up 5 bases and J gave up 7 bases; unmatched junction bases: 10. The CDR3 is made up of 16 amino acids. CDR3 amino acids: CASSSGLAGLPNEQFF. The CDR3 coding sequence is TGTGCCAGCAGCTCAGGACTAGCGGGCCTCCCTAATGAGCAGTTCTTC.

The chain couples TRBV6-2 or TRBV6-3 to TRBJ2-5; 12 bases are a match to TRBD2. The CDR3 runs 17 residues. Looked up from germline, CDR1 is MNHEY and CDR2 is SVGEGT. V shed 5 bases, J shed 1 base, and the junction held 8 bases outside the gene matches. CDR3 DNA sequence: TGTGCCAGCAGTCTCAACCTAGCGGGAGGGCCCCAAGAGACCCAGTACTTC. Translating it yields CASSLNLAGGPQETQYF.

This clonotype was seen many times. The V gene is TRBV20-1, the J gene TRBJ2-7; 11 bases fit TRBD2. Germline lookup yields CDR1 DFQATT and CDR2 SNEGSKA (reference sequence). The CDR3 extends over 15 amino acids. V trimming: 5 bases; J trimming: 4 bases; junction bases outside the gene matches: 10. CDR3 amino acids: CSAQRELAGVYEQYF. For the CDR3, the DNA is TGCAGTGCTCAACGCGAACTAGCGGGAGTTTACGAGCAGTACTTC.

This clonotype was counted between two and nine times. The chain employs TRBV3-1 and TRBJ2-4; D is undetermined. Trimming pared 0 bases from V and 1 base from J, leaving 13 bases between. Germline CDR1 reads LGHDT; CDR2 reads YNNKEL (reference sequence). The CDR3 runs 17 residues. CDR3 residues: CASSQDNYLGAKNIQYF. CDR3 nucleotides: TGTGCCAGCAGCCAAGATAACTACCTGGGGGCCAAAAACATTCAGTACTTC.

This clonotype has just a few counts. The V call is TRBV5-1, the J call TRBJ2-3; TRBD2 agrees at 8 bases. Germline V lookup: CDR1 SGHRS, CDR2 YFSETQ. The J segment lost 5 bases and the V segment lost 2 bases, leaving 16 bases of the junction unmatched. The CDR3 is 18 residues long. CDR3 sequence: CASSFPSDGGRSLDTQYF. Written as DNA, the CDR3 is TGCGCCAGCAGCTTTCCCTCGGATGGCGGGAGGTCGTTAGATACGCAGTATTTT.

This clonotype occurred a few times. The rearrangement joins TRBV20-1 to TRBJ2-2; D tentatively fits TRBD1 or TRBD2 (6 bases each). Per germline, CDR1 DFQATT and CDR2 SNEGSKA (reference sequence). The CDR3 covers 15 residues. V gave up 6 bases and J gave up 3 bases, with 17 bases separating them. For the CDR3, the DNA is TGCAGTGCCACCGAAGGGGGAGGATACACCGGGGAGCTGTTTTTT. This gives the protein CSATEGGGYTGELFF.

This chain joins TRBV7-2 and TRBJ2-7; TRBD2 is a possible D gene (5 bases). This CDR3 has 13 residues. The V gene lost 4 bases and the J gene lost 8 bases, with 15 bases spanning the gap. Germline assignment: CDR1 SGHTA and CDR2 FQGNSA. The CDR3 DNA reads as TGTGCCAGCAGCTCATCTTCATGGGAGAAGCAGTACTTC. Translated, it gives CASSSSSWEKQYF. Using reference TRBV7-2 and TRBJ2-7 for the parts outside the CDR3, the full variable domain is GAGVSQSPSNKVTEKGKDVELRCDPISGHTALYWYRQSLGQGLEFLIYFQGNSAPDKSGLPSDRFSAERTGGSVSTLTIQRTQQEDSAVYLCASSSSSWEKQYFGPGTRLTVT.

The genes are TRBV7-8 and TRBJ2-3; 8 nucleotides agree with TRBD2. This CDR3 contains 15 residues. Germline loops: CDR1 SGHVS, CDR2 FQNEAQ. J was trimmed by 3 bases and V by 1 base; bases with no gene match: 3. This CDR3 is CASSLGRGVTDTQYF. DNA for the CDR3: TGTGCCAGCAGCTTAGGGCGGGGGGTGACAGATACGCAGTATTTT.

This chain links TRBV4-3 with TRBJ2-2; D might be TRBD2 (6 bases). Germline V gene data show CDR1 as LGHNA and CDR2 as YSLEER. Trimming took 4 bases from V and 8 from J, leaving 8 bases between them. This CDR3 comprises 12 residues. The CDR3 loop is CASSPGRGELFF. The CDR3 coding sequence is TGCGCCAGCAGCCCCGGGAGAGGGGAGCTGTTTTTT.

There are a few counts of this clonotype. This sequence joins TRBV7-2 and TRBJ2-7, with 10 bases fitting TRBD2. This CDR3 contains 16 residues. Germline-derived CDR1 and CDR2 are SGHTA and FQGNSA. J lost 3 bases, V lost 1 base, and 6 bases had no gene match. The CDR3, as DNA: TGTGCCAGCAGCTTAGGACTAGCGGGTCTGCGCTACGAGCAGTACTTC. Its protein product is CASSLGLAGLRYEQYF.

This clonotype has a count of ten or more. The chain couples TRBV7-9 to TRBJ2-7, with TRBD2 as a possible D gene (6 bases). Germline V gives CDR1 SEHNR, CDR2 FQNEAQ (reference sequence). The CDR3 is 14 residues long. Trimming left V 0 bases short and J 6 bases short, with 12 bases between. The CDR3 nucleotides read TGTGCCAGCAGCTTAGCGGGGACGGGAGTCGAGCAGTACTTC. This sequence encodes CASSLAGTGVEQYF.

This clonotype was seen more than once but under ten times. The rearrangement joins TRBV7-3 to TRBJ2-3; D not resolved. V was pared by 8 bases and J by 2 bases, with 5 bases between. Germline lookup yields CDR1 SGHTA and CDR2 FQGTGA. CDR3 length: 11 residues. The CDR3 DNA follows: TGTGCCAGCGGGGACACAGATACGCAGTATTTT. Protein sequence: CASGDTDTQYF.

This chain joins TRBV24-1 and TRBJ1-4; D not resolved. V was shortened by 5 bases and J by 6 bases, with 6 bases between the two germline ends. Germline CDR1 and CDR2: KGHDR and SFDVKD. The CDR3 loop spans 12 amino acids. CDR3 in DNA: TGTGCCACCAGTGCCCCGGATGAAAAACTGTTTTTT. As protein: CATSAPDEKLFF.

The chain uses TRBV3-1 and TRBJ1-1; D call uncertain. Trimming pared 4 bases from V and 0 bases from J, leaving 12 bases between. The CDR3 consists of 15 residues. The germline V gene has CDR1 LGHDT and CDR2 YNNKEL (reference sequence). CDR3 sequence (DNA): TGTGCCAGCAGCCCCCGTTGGCAGATGAACACTGAAGCTTTCTTT. Protein product: CASSPRWQMNTEAFF.

The rearrangement links TRBV5-6 to TRBJ2-1; the D is unclear. CDR1 and CDR2 from the germline V gene are SGHDT and YYEEEE. The CDR3 is 12 residues long. The V gene lost 1 base and the J gene lost 6 bases, with 5 bases spanning the gap. The CDR3 loop is CASSLTVNEQFF. In nucleotides, the CDR3 is TGTGCCAGCAGCTTGACAGTCAATGAGCAGTTCTTC.

The chain joins TRBV19 to TRBJ2-3, with a possible D match to TRBD2 (6 bases). The CDR3 loop spans 13 amino acids. CDR1 is LNHDA, CDR2 SQIVND, per germline (reference sequence). V gave up 8 bases and J gave up 6 bases, with 15 bases separating them. The CDR3 bases are TGTGCCAGTGGGGTCGGGAGTTTCGATACGCAGTATTTT. Protein: CASGVGSFDTQYF.

V usage is TRBV10-3 and J usage is TRBJ2-3; 11 nucleotides line up with TRBD1. V shed 2 bases, J shed 1 base, and the junction held 8 bases outside the gene matches. The CDR3 totals 18 residues. The germline V gene has CDR1 ENHRY and CDR2 SYGVKD. The CDR3 spells CAISERGTGGYRTDTQYF. Here the CDR3 DNA reads TGTGCCATCAGTGAGCGGGGGACAGGGGGATATCGCACAGATACGCAGTATTTT.

V gene TRBV6-1 combines with J gene TRBJ2-7, with a tentative D call TRBD1 (5 bases). Germline values: CDR1 MNHNS, CDR2 SASEGT. V lost 5 bases, J lost 0 bases, and 23 bases lay in between. The CDR3 has 18 amino acids. The CDR3 here is CASSQRQLSLGVSYEQYF. CDR3 sequence (DNA): TGTGCCAGCAGTCAAAGACAATTGAGCTTAGGGGTCTCCTACGAGCAGTACTTC.

This clonotype has at least ten counts. The chain is built from TRBV15 and TRBJ2-7; a possible D gene is TRBD1 (5 bases). The V end was cut by 4 bases, the J end by 6 bases, with 22 bases between. The germline V gene has CDR1 LNHNV and CDR2 YYDKDF (reference sequence). CDR3 length equals 16 residues. This chain's CDR3 is CATSKGATSQAGEQYF. The CDR3 region has the DNA TGTGCCACCAGCAAAGGGGCGACATCTCAGGCAGGCGAGCAGTACTTC.

The chain has TRBV11-1 and TRBJ1-1; D is perhaps TRBD1 (5 bases). Germline CDR1 SGHAT, CDR2 FQDESV (reference sequence). The CDR3 length is 14 residues. Trimming took off 1 base at V and 4 bases at J, with 10 bases between the two ends. CDR3 coding DNA: TGTGCCAGCAGCTTAGAGCGGGGGAGCACTGAAGCTTTCTTT. This translates into CASSLERGSTEAFF. Full variable domain (remainder filled in from reference TRBV11-1 and TRBJ1-1): EAEVAQSPRYKITEKSQAVAFWCDPISGHATLYWYRQILGQGPELLVQFQDESVVDDSQLPKDRFSAERLKGVDSTLKIQPAELGDSAMYLCASSLERGSTEAFFGQGTRLTVV.

This clonotype has just a few counts. The J gene is TRBJ2-7, the V gene TRBV20-1; no clear D gene. The CDR3 totals 14 residues. V was shortened by 0 bases and J by 2 bases, with 11 bases between the two germline ends. Germline loops: CDR1 DFQATT, CDR2 SNEGSKA (reference sequence). CDR3 coding DNA: TGCAGTGCTAGAGATCAGCAGGCTACCTACGAGCAGTACTTC. It is translated as CSARDQQATYEQYF.

J is TRBJ2-5 and V is TRBV7-9; D possibly corresponds to TRBD2 (6 bases). Germline V gene sequence: CDR1 SEHNR, CDR2 FQNEAQ (reference sequence). The CDR3 sequence is 14 residues long. The V gene lost 5 bases and the J gene lost 2 bases, with 12 bases spanning the gap. The CDR3 DNA reads TGTGCCAGCAGCCCCCCGGGGGTACAAGAGACCCAGTACTTC. This encodes CASSPPGVQETQYF.

This clonotype was found a few times. The rearrangement links TRBV29-1 to TRBJ2-3, with TRBD2 identical over 7 bases. V shed 1 base, J shed 0 bases, and the junction held 4 bases outside the gene matches. Germline V lookup: CDR1 SQVTM, CDR2 ANQGSEA. The CDR3 is 15 residues long. The CDR3 loop reads CSVEVSGSSTDTQYF. The CDR3 DNA reads TGCAGCGTTGAAGTTAGCGGGTCTAGCACAGATACGCAGTATTTT.

The chain couples TRBV2 to TRBJ2-7; TRBD2 matches at 13 bases. Germline-derived CDR1 and CDR2 are SNHLY and FYNNEI. J was trimmed by 2 bases and V by 6 bases; bases with no gene match: 16. The CDR3 is 19 residues long. The CDR3 region has the DNA TGTGCCAGCAGGGCAGGAAGCGGGACTAGCGGGATAAGGACCTACGAGCAGTACTTC. This translates into CASRAGSGTSGIRTYEQYF.

This clonotype showed up many times. The genes are TRBV3-1 and TRBJ2-1; either TRBD1 or TRBD2 may fit D (5 bases each). V gave up 5 bases and J gave up 4 bases, with 18 bases separating them. CDR3 length: 16 residues. Germline V lookup: CDR1 LGHDT, CDR2 YNNKEL (reference sequence). For the CDR3, the DNA is TGTGCCAGCAGCATAATCGGGACCCCTAGGTACAATGAGCAGTTCTTC. It encodes CASSIIGTPRYNEQFF.

V gene TRBV21-1 combines with J gene TRBJ2-1; TRBD2 is the table's D call, not checked against the DNA. TRBV21-1 is classified as a pseudogene. CDR3 length: 16 amino acids. The CDR3 region is CASSKGTSGSANEQFF. The CDR3 bases are TGTGCCAGCAGCAAAGGAACTAGCGGGAGTGCGAATGAGCAGTTCTTC.